This TCR beta chain comes out of a study of beta chain features in type 1 diabetes. The investigators reverse transcribed all of the isolated RNA, so they sequenced expressed TCRB transcripts. TCRdb's table, derived via immunoSEQ multiplex PCR, lists solely in-frame clones and lacks some. Among 140,000 to 150,000 clones, 8.5% to 12% were seen once, and the ten largest hold roughly 1.4%. One heparinised blood draw averaging approximately 120 mL was given by each donor. The CDR3 length is 15 residues. Germline V lookup: CDR1 SGHRS, CDR2 YFSETQ. V was cut by 4 bases and J by 2 bases, with 16 bases left in between.

This clonotype was sampled from a young man in good health. The sequenced sample consisted of naive CD4+ T cells from blood. J is TRBJ2-7 and V is TRBV5-1, with D perhaps matching TRBD1 (6 bases). CDR3 nucleotide sequence: TGCGCCAGCAGCCCGTCGACAGGTCGTACCTACGAGCAGTACTTC. Amino acid sequence: CASSPSTGRTYEQYF.